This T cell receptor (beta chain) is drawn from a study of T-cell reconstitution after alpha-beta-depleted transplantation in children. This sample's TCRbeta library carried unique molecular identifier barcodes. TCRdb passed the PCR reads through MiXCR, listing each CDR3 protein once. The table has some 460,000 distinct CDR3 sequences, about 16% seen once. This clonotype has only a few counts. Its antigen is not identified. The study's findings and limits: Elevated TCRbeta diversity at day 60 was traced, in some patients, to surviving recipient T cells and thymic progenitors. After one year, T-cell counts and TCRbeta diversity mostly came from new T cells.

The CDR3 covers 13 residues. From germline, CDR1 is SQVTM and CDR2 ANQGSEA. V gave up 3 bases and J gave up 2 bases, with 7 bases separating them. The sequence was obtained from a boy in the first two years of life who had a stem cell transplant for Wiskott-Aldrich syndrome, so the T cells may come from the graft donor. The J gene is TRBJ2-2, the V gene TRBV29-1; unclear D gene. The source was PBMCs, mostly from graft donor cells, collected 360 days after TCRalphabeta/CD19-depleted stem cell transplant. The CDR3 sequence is CSVDRKNTGELFF. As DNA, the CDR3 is TGCAGCGTTGATCGAAAAAACACCGGGGAGCTGTTTTTT.